Listed below are T cell receptor beta chains from one sample, sequenced in a study of T cells in Graves' hyperthyroidism and ophthalmopathy. TCRdb itself ran the multiplex PCR reads through MiXCR, one entry per CDR3 protein. The sample lists about 210,000 distinct CDR3 sequences, 17% occurring once. The sample was blood. The receptors derive from a man aged 45 to 65 with Graves' hyperthyroidism. The CDR3 runs from the conserved cysteine through the conserved F or W. D genes are given only for firm matches. For some rows the clone size is stated as once, few or many, or as a class when expanded; others skip it.

abundance,d_gene,j_gene,v_gene,CDR3aa,CDR3nt
many,-,TRBJ1-5,TRBV27,CASSLLGAGQPQHF,TGTGCCAGCAGTTTATTGGGGGCAGGTCAGCCCCAGCATTTT
-,-,TRBJ1-2,TRBV4-1,CASSQDDSPMGYGYTF,TGCGCCAGCAGCCAAGATGACAGCCCCATGGGTTATGGCTACACCTTC
-,-,TRBJ1-5,TRBV28,CASATNQPQHF,TGTGCCAGCGCCACTAATCAGCCCCAGCATTTT
-,TRBD1,TRBJ1-1,TRBV20-1,CSARDPRGSTEAFF,TGCAGTGCTAGAGATCCCAGGGGGAGCACTGAAGCTTTCTTT
few,-,TRBJ2-5,TRBV18,CASSRDRNPQETQYF,TGTGCCAGCTCACGAGACAGGAACCCACAAGAGACCCAGTACTTC
many,TRBD1,TRBJ2-7,TRBV27,CASSLSGTGGSEQYF,TGTGCCAGCAGTTTATCCGGGACAGGGGGATCCGAGCAGTACTTC
few,TRBD2,TRBJ2-1,TRBV6-1,CASNPSLRGSNEQFF,TGTGCCAGCAACCCCTCTCTTCGCGGGAGCAATGAGCAGTTCTTC
many,TRBD2,TRBJ2-3,TRBV3-1,CASSLAGDRTDTQYF,TGTGCCAGCAGTTTAGCGGGAGATCGCACAGATACGCAGTATTTT
-,TRBD1,TRBJ2-1,TRBV5-5,CASSLEGQGVEEQFF,TGTGCCAGCAGCTTGGAGGGACAGGGGGTCGAGGAGCAGTTCTTC
-,TRBD2,TRBJ2-3,TRBV12-3/TRBV12-4,CASSSGSGVADTQYF,TGTGCCAGCAGTTCTGGTAGCGGGGTCGCAGATACGCAGTATTTT
-,-,TRBJ2-5,TRBV6-2/TRBV6-3,CASSPGTAGSETQYF,TGTGCCAGCAGTCCCGGGACGGCCGGTTCGGAGACCCAGTACTTC
-,TRBD2,TRBJ2-2,TRBV5-4,CASSSGLADVTGELFF,TGTGCCAGCAGCTCCGGACTAGCGGATGTGACCGGGGAGCTGTTTTTT
-,-,TRBJ1-6,TRBV3-1,CASSQADRISPLHF,TGTGCCAGCAGCCAAGCGGACAGAATTTCACCCCTCCACTTT
many,-,TRBJ2-3,TRBV30,CAWSHLLGASDTQYF,TGTGCCTGGAGCCATCTTCTCGGGGCTTCAGATACGCAGTATTTT